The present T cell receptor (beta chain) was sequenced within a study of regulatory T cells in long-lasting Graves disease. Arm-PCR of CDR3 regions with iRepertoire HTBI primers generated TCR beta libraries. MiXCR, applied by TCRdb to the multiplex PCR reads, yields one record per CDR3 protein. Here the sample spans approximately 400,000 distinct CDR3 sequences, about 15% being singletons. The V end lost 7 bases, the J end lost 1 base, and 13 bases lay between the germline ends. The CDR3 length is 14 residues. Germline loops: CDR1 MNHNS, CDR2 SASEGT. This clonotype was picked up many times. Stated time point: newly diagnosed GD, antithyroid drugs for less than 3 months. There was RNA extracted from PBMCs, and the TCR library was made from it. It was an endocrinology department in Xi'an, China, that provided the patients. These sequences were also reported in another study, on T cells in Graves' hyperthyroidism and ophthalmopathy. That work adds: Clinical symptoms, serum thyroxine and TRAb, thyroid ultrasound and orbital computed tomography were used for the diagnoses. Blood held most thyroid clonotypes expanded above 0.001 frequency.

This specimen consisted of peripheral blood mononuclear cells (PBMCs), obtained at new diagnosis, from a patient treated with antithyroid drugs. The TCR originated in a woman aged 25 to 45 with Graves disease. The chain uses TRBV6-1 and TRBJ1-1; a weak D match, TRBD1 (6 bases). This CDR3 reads CASNRQVENTEAFF. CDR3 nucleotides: TGTGCCAGCAATAGACAGGTTGAGAACACTGAAGCTTTCTTT.